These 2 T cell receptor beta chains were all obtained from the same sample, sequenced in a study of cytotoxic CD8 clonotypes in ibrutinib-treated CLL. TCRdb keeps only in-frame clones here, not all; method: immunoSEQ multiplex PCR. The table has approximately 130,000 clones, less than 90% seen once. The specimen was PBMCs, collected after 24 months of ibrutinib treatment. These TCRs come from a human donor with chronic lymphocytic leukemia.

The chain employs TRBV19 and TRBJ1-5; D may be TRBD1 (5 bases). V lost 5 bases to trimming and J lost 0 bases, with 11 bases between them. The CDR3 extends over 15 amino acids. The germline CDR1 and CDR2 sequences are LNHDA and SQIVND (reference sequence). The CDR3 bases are TGTGCCAGTAGTTGGGGCCCTAGTAGCAATCAGCCCCAGCATTTT. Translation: CASSWGPSSNQPQHF.

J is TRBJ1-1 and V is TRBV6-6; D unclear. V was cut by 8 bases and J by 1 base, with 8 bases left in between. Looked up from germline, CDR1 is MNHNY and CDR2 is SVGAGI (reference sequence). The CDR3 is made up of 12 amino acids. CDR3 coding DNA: TGTGCCAGCGAGAGCAGGAACACTGAAGCTTTCTTT. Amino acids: CASESRNTEAFF.